This TCR beta chain emerged from a study of blood T cell repertoires in COVID-19. TCRdb's table, derived via immunoSEQ multiplex PCR, lists solely in-frame clones and lacks some. The data show some 240,000 clones, roughly 89% seen once. CDR3 length: 15 residues. Trimming shortened V by 2 bases and J by 0 bases, and 10 bases separated the two germline ends. Germline CDR1 is MNHNS and CDR2 is SASEGT. The specimen sequenced was peripheral blood. The TCR was taken from an older woman with COVID-19, enrolled during active disease. The chain recombines TRBV6-1 with TRBJ2-5; D gene uncertain. CDR3 sequence: CASSETVTNQETQYF. The CDR3 DNA reads as TGTGCCAGCAGTGAAACCGTGACAAACCAAGAGACCCAGTACTTC.